The entry below gives a single T cell receptor (beta chain) sequence along with its context. Repertoires were generated with immunoSEQ multiplex PCR, while TCRdb's copy carries only in-frame clones and drops some. Of 45,000 to 65,000 clones in the sample, over 90% were seen once. The record originates from a study of T cell changes during pregnancy in multiple sclerosis. The CDR3 has 14 amino acids. Deletions cut 1 base from V and 5 bases from J, with 9 bases between. The germline V gene has CDR1 SGHVS and CDR2 FQNEAQ. The material sequenced was CD8+ T cells from peripheral blood mononuclear cells, taken in the third trimester of pregnancy. The rearrangement links TRBV7-8 to TRBJ2-1; D not resolved. This sequence originates from a female donor with multiple sclerosis, enrolled in a pregnancy study. Here the CDR3 DNA reads TGTGCCAGCAGCTTAGATTTTTTAAACAATGAGCAGTTCTTC. It codes for CASSLDFLNNEQFF.